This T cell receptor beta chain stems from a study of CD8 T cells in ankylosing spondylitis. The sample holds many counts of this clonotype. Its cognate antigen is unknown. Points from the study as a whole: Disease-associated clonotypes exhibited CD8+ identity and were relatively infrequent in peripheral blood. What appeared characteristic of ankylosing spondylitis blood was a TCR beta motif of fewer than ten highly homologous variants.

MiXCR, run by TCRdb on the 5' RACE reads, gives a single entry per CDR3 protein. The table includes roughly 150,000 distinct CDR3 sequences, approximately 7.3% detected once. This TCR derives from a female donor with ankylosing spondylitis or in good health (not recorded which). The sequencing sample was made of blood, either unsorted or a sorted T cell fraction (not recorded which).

The CDR3 protein is CASSTPGQENSPLHF. The CDR3 nucleotides are TGTGCCAGCAGTACACCGGGACAGGAAAATTCACCCCTCCACTTT. This chain uses TRBV28 with TRBJ1-6; 8 bases match TRBD1. V trimming: 5 bases; J trimming: 7 bases; junction bases outside the gene matches: 7. This CDR3 is built from 15 residues. Per germline, CDR1 MDHEN and CDR2 SYDVKM.